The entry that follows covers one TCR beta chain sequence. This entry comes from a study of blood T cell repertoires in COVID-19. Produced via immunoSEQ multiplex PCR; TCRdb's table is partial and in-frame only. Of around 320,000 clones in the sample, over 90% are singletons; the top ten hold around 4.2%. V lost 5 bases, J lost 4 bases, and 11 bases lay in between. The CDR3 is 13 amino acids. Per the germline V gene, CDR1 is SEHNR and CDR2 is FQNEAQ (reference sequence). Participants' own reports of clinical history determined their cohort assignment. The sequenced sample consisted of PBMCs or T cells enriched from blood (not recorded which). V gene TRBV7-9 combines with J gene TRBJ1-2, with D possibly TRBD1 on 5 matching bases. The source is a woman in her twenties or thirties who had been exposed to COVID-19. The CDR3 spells CASSPLRGYGYTF. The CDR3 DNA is TGTGCCAGCAGCCCCTTAAGGGGCTATGGCTACACCTTC.